The 2 T cell receptor beta chains given below trace back to one sample, sequenced in a study of molecular identifiers for immune sequencing clone quantification. From the PCR reads, TCRdb called clonotypes with MiXCR, one entry per CDR3 protein. The sample yields about half a million distinct CDR3 sequences, under 30% seen once. Sequenced material: naive CD8+ T cells from blood, with Jurkat cell RNA spiked in. Subset: FACS-sorted CD8+CD4-CCR7+CD45RA+ naive T cells. These TCRs come from a human donor in good health. Some libraries in this study had Jurkat cell RNA spiked in.

This clonotype was seen many times. J is TRBJ2-3 and V is TRBV12-3 or TRBV12-4, with TRBD1 identical over 7 bases. Trimming at V came to 6 bases and at J to 0 bases, leaving 6 bases not matched to a gene. This CDR3 is 15 amino acids long. The CDR3 loop is CASSPQGYSTDTQYF. In DNA form, the CDR3 reads TGTGCCAGCAGCCCACAGGGGTACAGCACAGATACGCAGTATTTT.

This clonotype was counted at least ten times. This chain joins TRBV5-4 and TRBJ2-6; no definite D call. The germline V gene encodes CDR1 SGHNT and CDR2 YYREEE (reference sequence). Trimming took 2 bases from V and 0 from J, leaving 6 bases between them. The CDR3 runs to 15 residues. The CDR3 sequence is CASSLGGSGANVLTF. CDR3 bases: TGTGCCAGCAGCTTAGGTGGCTCTGGGGCCAACGTCCTGACTTTC.